This T cell receptor (beta chain) was sequenced during a study of identical twins. Whole-study findings and limits: Researchers reported weaker excess twin sharing in beta out-of-frame sequences. Clonotypes of the beta chain that were abundant in cord blood carried fewer insertions (memory repertoires showed none).

The V gene's germline CDR1 is SGHRS and CDR2 YFSETQ. This CDR3 contains 15 residues. This clonotype has a count of ten or more. Its antigen is still unknown. At one end, the junction sequence differs from germline, possibly due to a read error. A universal primer site was added by template switching, and unique molecular identifiers were carried by the cDNA. TCRdb re-derived calls from the 5' RACE reads in MiXCR, one entry per CDR3 protein. The data hold roughly 720,000 distinct CDR3 sequences, with over 15% observed a single time. These data were also filed under a second study, of T cells expressing NK-cell markers. This second study says: HCMV seropositivity characterized most of the eight sequenced donors, and seronegativity one.

The sequence was collected from a woman younger than 35 in good health. V gene TRBV5-1 combines with J gene TRBJ2-2; D perhaps matches TRBD1 (6 bases). Sequences were obtained from PBMCs. The CDR3 sequence: CASSLGQTNTGELFF. The DNA for the CDR3 is TGTGCCAGCAGCTTAGGACAGACGAACACCGGGGAGCTGTTTTTT.